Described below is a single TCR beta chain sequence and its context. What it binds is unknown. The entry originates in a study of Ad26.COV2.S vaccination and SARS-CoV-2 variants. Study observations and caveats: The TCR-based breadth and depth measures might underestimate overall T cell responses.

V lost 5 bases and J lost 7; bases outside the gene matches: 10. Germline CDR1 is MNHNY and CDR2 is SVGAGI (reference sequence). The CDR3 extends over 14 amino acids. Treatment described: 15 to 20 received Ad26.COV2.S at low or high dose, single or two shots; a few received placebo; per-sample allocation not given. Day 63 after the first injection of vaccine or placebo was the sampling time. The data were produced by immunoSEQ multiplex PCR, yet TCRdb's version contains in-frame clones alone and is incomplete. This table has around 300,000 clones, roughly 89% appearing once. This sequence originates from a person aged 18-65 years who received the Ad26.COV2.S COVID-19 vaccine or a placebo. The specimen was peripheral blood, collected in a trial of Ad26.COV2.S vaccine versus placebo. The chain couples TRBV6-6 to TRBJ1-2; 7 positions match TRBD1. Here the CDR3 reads CASSRDRVIGGYTF. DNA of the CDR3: TGTGCCAGCAGTAGAGACAGGGTTATCGGTGGCTACACCTTC.